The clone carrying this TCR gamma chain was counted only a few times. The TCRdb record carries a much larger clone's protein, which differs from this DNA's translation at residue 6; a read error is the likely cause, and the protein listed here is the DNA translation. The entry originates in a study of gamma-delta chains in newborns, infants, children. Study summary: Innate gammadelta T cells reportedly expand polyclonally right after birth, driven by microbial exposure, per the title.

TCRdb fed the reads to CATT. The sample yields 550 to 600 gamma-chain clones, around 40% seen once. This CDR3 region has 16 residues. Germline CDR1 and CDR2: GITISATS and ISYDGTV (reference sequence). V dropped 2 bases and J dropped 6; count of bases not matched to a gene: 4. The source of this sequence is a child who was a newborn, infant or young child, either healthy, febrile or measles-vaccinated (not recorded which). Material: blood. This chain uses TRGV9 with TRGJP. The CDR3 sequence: CALWEAVELGKKIKVF. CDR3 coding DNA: TGTGCCTTGTGGGAGGCTGTAGAGTTGGGCAAAAAAATCAAGGTATTT.